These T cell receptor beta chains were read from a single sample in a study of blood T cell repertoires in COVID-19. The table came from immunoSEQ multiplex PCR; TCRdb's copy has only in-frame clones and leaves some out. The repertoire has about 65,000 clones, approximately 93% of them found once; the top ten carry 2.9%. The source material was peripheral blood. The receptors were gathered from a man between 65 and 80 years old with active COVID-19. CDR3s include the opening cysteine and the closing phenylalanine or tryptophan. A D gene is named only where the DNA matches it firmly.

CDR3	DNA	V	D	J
CASSLGVWGLGNTIYF	TGTGCCAGCAGCTTAGGGGTCTGGGGGCTGGGAAACACCATATATTTT	TRBV7-2	-	TRBJ1-3
CASSYGDTEAFF	TGCGCCAGCAGCTACGGGGACACTGAAGCTTTCTTT	TRBV5-1	-	TRBJ1-1
CATRKGLGGEAFF	TGTGCCACCAGGAAGGGCCTAGGGGGTGAAGCTTTCTTT	TRBV24-1	-	TRBJ1-1
CASSLDSFDQPQHF	TGTGCCAGCAGCTTAGACAGCTTTGATCAGCCCCAGCATTTT	TRBV7-2	-	TRBJ1-5
CASSRRTSGGGYNEQFF	TGCGCCAGCAGCCGAAGGACTAGCGGGGGGGGATACAATGAGCAGTTCTTC	TRBV5-1	TRBD2	TRBJ2-1
CASSQGSSTDTQYF	TGCGCCAGCAGCCAAGGGAGTAGCACAGATACGCAGTATTTT	TRBV5-1	-	TRBJ2-3
CASSQQQGLYGYTF	TGTGCCAGCAGCCAACAACAGGGGCTCTATGGCTACACCTTC	TRBV7-8	TRBD1	TRBJ1-2
CASSQALAGGRAQYF	TGTGCCAGCAGCCAAGCCTTAGCGGGGGGACGAGCCCAGTACTTC	TRBV3-1/TRBV3-2	TRBD2	TRBJ2-5
CASSYSDGLQTQYF	TGTGCCAGCAGTTACTCAGATGGTCTACAGACCCAGTACTTC	TRBV6-5	-	TRBJ2-5
CASSLASAGVTEAFF	TGCGCCAGCAGCTTGGCCTCGGCAGGGGTCACTGAAGCTTTCTTT	TRBV5-1	-	TRBJ1-1
CASSRTSGGAKITDTQYF	TGTGCCAGTAGCCGGACTAGCGGGGGGGCCAAGATTACAGATACGCAGTATTTT	TRBV19	TRBD2	TRBJ2-3
CSATTSNYGYTF	TGCAGCGCGACGACAAGCAACTATGGCTACACCTTC	TRBV29-1	-	TRBJ1-2
CASSPQTWDSPLHF	TGTGCCAGCAGCCCGCAGACATGGGATTCACCCCTCCACTTT	TRBV7-9	-	TRBJ1-6
CASRERGTSTDTQYF	TGTGCCAGCAGGGAGCGGGGGACGAGCACAGATACGCAGTATTTT	TRBV3-1/TRBV3-2	TRBD2	TRBJ2-3
CASRSGQGVAQPQHF	TGTGCCAGCAGGTCGGGACAGGGGGTAGCTCAGCCCCAGCATTTT	TRBV28	TRBD1	TRBJ1-5
CASSLGTDYPLKVQYF	TGCGCCAGCAGCTTGGGGACGGACTACCCCCTAAAGGTGCAGTATTTT	TRBV5-1	-	TRBJ2-3
CASSMGLRETQYF	TGTGCCAGTAGTATGGGTCTGCGGGAGACCCAGTACTTC	TRBV19	-	TRBJ2-5
CASGWGPGQGASGELFF	TGTGCTAGTGGTTGGGGACCGGGACAGGGGGCATCCGGGGAGCTGTTTTTT	TRBV12-5	TRBD1	TRBJ2-2
CASRFRTGGVEKLFF	TGTGCCAGCAGATTTAGAACAGGGGGCGTTGAAAAACTGTTTTTT	TRBV5-6	TRBD1	TRBJ1-4
CASSQDLGGINEKLFF	TGTGCCAGCAGCCAAGATCTGGGCGGGATTAATGAAAAACTGTTTTTT	TRBV3-1/TRBV3-2	-	TRBJ1-4
CASSDTMTDTQYF	TGTGCCAGCAGCGACACCATGACAGATACGCAGTATTTT	TRBV5-6	-	TRBJ2-3
CAISDLDSRYYGYTF	TGTGCCATCAGTGACTTAGACAGCCGATACTATGGCTACACCTTC	TRBV10-3	-	TRBJ1-2